This TCR beta chain was found in a study of blood T cell repertoires in COVID-19 (dated by TCRdb to the early 2020s). A note on the overall study: Collaborator samples came from the United States, Italy and Spain and covered acute and convalescent phases of COVID-19. The material from the prospective study consisted of cDNA or gDNA derived from T cells, B-cell-depleted T cells, or PBMCs. The dataset comprised deeply sampled blood TCRbeta repertoires from subjects exposed to, actively infected with, or recovered from COVID-19. The repertoires were made available in a free public database intended to serve as a resource for research on the immune response to SARS-CoV-2. Samples were obtained from the ongoing ImmuneRACE study (first 160 participants) and from approximately 1,200 subjects provided by 6 global collaborators. Nearly every sample came with metadata listing a de-identified subject ID, COVID-19 status, age in years and sex. Where HLA class I and class II types were available, the types were taken from metadata supplied by the sample provider, not from assay-based typing.

Participants in the prospective study were aged roughly 18 to 90 years, lived in under 30 United States geographic areas, and enrolled through a virtual design. In the prospective study, cohorts were assigned on the basis of participant-reported clinical history obtained from a screening survey and a study questionnaire. Exposed participants were defined as having been in contact with someone with a PCR-confirmed or clinician-diagnosed COVID-19 case within 2 weeks of study entry. Each participant in the prospective study had whole blood, serum and a nasopharyngeal or oropharyngeal swab collected by mobile phlebotomists. Additional blood draws and questionnaires over an approximately 2-month period could optionally be provided by prospective study participants. Before DNA extraction, prospective study blood samples were shipped either frozen or at room temperature. Taken from cysteine to phenylalanine, the CDR3 has 17 residues. Only CDR3 DNA is held: 51 bases, read in frame from base 1. Trimming accounts for 2 bases at V and 4 bases at J, while the number of junction bases matched to no gene is 9. For CDR1 and CDR2, the germline V gene lists LGHNT and FRNRAP.

To note about this clone: Which antigen it targets is not known. Per-base qualities were not stored, and no clone one base away is much larger.

The immunoSEQ Assay, a bias-controlled multiplex PCR, was used to amplify TCRbeta CDR3 regions from genomic DNA. The study's processing was this. Nucleated cell counts per sample were estimated from amplification of reference gene primers within the assay. To quantify the absolute abundance of each unique TCRbeta CDR3 rearrangement, sequence reads were collapsed and filtered. For each sample, productive Simpson clonality was calculated as the square root of Simpson's diversity index over productive rearrangements. TCRdb provides this immuneACCESS table in a form limited to in-frame rearrangements. Some clones are lacking; in checked studies, under half of them reflect an unresolved V gene, and why the rest are absent is not known. V and J calls and clone size come straight from that table; D and trimming were deduced from the DNA. This sample is represented by some 290,000 clones; more than 90% of them were singletons. The ten biggest clones cover about 4% of the sample.

General findings and caveats noted by the study authors: The quantity of clinical and demographic metadata differed by source and by participant and was supplied without curation.

This TCR came from a woman aged 25 to 39 who had been exposed to COVID-19. Sequencing was done on a sample of PBMCs or T cells enriched from blood (not recorded which). This sequence uses TRBV12-5 and TRBJ2-1, with 9 junctional bases fitting TRBD1. DNA sequence: TGTGCTAGTGGTTTGCCCCAGACAGGGGGGCTTTACAATGAGCAGTTCTTC. It translates to CASGLPQTGGLYNEQFF.